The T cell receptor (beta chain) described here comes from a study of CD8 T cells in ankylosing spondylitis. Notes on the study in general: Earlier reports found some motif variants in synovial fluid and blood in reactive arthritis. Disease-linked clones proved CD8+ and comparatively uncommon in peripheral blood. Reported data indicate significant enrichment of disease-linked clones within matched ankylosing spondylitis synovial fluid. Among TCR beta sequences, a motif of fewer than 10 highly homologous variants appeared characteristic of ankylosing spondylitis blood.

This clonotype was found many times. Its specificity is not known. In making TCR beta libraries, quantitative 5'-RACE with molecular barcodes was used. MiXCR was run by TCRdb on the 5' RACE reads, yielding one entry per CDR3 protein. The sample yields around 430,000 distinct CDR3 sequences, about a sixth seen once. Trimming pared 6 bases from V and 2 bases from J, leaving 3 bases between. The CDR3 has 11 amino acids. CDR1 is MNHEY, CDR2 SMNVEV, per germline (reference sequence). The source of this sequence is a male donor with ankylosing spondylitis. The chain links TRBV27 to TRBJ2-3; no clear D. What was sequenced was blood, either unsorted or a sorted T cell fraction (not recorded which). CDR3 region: CASRNTDTQYF. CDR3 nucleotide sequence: TGTGCCAGCAGAAACACAGATACGCAGTATTTT.